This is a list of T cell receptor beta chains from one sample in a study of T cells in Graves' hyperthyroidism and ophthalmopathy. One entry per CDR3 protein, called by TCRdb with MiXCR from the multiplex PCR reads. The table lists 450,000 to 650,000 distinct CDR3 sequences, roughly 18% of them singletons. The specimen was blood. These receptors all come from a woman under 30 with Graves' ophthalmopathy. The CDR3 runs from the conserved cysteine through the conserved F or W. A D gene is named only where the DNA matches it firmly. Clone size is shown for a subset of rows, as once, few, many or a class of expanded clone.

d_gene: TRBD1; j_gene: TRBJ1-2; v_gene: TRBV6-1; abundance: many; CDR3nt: TGTGCCATCCAAAAAAGACAGGGAGGCGCTTTGGACTATGGCTACACCTTC; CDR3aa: CAIQKRQGGALDYGYTF
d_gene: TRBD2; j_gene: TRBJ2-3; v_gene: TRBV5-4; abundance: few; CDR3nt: TGTGCCAGCAGCGCTGGACTAGCGGGAGTAACTGGCACGCAGTATTTT; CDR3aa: CASSAGLAGVTGTQYF
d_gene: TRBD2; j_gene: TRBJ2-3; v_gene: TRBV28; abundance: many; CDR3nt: TGTGCCAGCAGTTTCGGACTAGCGGGAGAGGACGAAGATACGCAGTATTTT; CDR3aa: CASSFGLAGEDEDTQYF
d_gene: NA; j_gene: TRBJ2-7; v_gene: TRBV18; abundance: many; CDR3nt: TGTGCCAGCTCACCCCACTTGACAGTGTGCGAGCAGTACTTC; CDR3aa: CASSPHLTVCEQYF
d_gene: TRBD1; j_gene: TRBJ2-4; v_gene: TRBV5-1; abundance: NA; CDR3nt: TGCGCCAGCAGCTTGGACAGGGGTGCCAAAAACATTCAGTACTTC; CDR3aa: CASSLDRGAKNIQYF
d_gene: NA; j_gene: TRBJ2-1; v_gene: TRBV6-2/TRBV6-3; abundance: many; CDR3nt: TGTGCCAGCAGTTACGGGGATCGCTCCTACAATGAGCAGTTCTTC; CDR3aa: CASSYGDRSYNEQFF
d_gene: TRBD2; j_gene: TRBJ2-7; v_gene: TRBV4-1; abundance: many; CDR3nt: TGCGCCAGCAGCTTCTCTAGCGGGGGGGCGAGCGAGCAGTACTTC; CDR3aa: CASSFSSGGASEQYF
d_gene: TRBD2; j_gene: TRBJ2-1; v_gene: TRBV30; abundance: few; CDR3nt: TGTGCCTGGAGTCTAGCGGGCAATGTCAATGAGCAGTTCTTC; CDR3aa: CAWSLAGNVNEQFF
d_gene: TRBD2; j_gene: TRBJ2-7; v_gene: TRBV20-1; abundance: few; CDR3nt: TGCAGTGCTAGAGATCCAGCGGGGGCCTCCTACGAGCAGTACTTC; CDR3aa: CSARDPAGASYEQYF
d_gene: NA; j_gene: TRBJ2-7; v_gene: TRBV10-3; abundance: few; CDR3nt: TGTGCCCACCGTAAGACCGAGAGCTCCTACGAGCAGTACTTC; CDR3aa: CAHRKTESSYEQYF
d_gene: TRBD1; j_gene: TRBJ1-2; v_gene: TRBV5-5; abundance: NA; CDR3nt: TGTGCCAGCAGCTTGGGGTACCGGGACAGGGGGCAGGACTATGGCTACACCTTC; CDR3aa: CASSLGYRDRGQDYGYTF
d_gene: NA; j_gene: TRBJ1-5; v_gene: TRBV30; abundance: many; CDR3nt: TGTGCCTGGACCACGGACAGAAATCAGCCCCAGCATTTT; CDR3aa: CAWTTDRNQPQHF
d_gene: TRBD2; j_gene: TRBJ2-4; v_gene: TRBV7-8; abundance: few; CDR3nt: TGTGCCAGCACTTTAGAGACTAGCGGGGGAGTAGCCAAAAACATTCAGTACTTC; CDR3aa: CASTLETSGGVAKNIQYF
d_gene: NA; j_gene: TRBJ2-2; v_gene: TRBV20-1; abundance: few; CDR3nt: TGCAGTGCTAGAGATCTCGGGGGTGGGTACACCGGGGAGCTGTTTTTT; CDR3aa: CSARDLGGGYTGELFF
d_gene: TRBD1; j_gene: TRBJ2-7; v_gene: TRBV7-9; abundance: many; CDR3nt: TGTGCCAGCAGCTTAGATGTGGGGACAGTATACGAGCAGTACTTC; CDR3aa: CASSLDVGTVYEQYF
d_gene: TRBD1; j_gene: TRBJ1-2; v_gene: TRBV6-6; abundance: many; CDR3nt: TGTGCCAGCAGTTACGCCCCGGGACAGGGCTATGGCTACACCTTC; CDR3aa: CASSYAPGQGYGYTF
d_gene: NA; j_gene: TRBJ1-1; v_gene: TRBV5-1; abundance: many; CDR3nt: TGCGCCAGCAGCTCCTCGACAGGACAGAACACTGAAGCTTTCTTT; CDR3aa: CASSSSTGQNTEAFF
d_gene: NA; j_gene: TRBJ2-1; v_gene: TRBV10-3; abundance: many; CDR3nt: TGTGCCATCAGGGGGCAGGGGAAAATCCATGAGCAGTTCTTC; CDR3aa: CAIRGQGKIHEQFF
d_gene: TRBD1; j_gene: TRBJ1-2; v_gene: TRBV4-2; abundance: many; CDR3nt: TGTGCCAGCAGTCAGACAGGGGGCTATGGCTACACCTTC; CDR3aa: CASSQTGGYGYTF
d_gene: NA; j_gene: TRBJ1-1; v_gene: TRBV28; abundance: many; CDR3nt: TGTGCCAGCAGTTTGACCGGACAGAGCTCTGAAGCTTTCTTT; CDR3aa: CASSLTGQSSEAFF
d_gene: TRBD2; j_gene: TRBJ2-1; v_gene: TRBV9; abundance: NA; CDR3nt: TGTGCCAGCAGCGGACCTCTAGCGGGAGGGCCGTCGAATGAGCAGTTCTTC; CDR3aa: CASSGPLAGGPSNEQFF
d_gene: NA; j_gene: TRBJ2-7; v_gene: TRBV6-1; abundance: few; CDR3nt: TGTGCCAGCAGTTATGAGATGGGGAGCGAGCAGTACTTC; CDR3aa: CASSYEMGSEQYF
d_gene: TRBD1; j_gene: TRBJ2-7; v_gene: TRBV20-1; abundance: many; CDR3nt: TGCAGTGCTAATACCGGGACAGAAGATTACGAGCAGTACTTC; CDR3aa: CSANTGTEDYEQYF
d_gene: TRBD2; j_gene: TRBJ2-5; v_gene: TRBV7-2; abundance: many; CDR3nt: TGTGCCAGCAGCTTAGCGCCTAGCGGAAGGGGGACCCAGTACTTC; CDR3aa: CASSLAPSGRGTQYF
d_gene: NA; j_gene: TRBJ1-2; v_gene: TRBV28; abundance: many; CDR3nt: TGTGCCAGCAGTTTGGCAGGCGCGAACTATGGCTACACCTTC; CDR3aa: CASSLAGANYGYTF
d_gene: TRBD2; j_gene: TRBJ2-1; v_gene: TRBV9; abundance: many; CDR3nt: TGTGCCAGCAGCGTAGGACTAGCGGGAGCCTACGATGAGCAGTTCTTC; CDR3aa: CASSVGLAGAYDEQFF
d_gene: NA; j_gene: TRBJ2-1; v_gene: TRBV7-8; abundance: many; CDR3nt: TGTGCCAGCAGCTTTGGACAGCCGCTCTCCTACAATGAGCAGTTCTTC; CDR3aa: CASSFGQPLSYNEQFF
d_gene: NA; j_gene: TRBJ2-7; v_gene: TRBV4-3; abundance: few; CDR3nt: TGCGCCAGCAGCCAAGACGGGAATCCCAACTCCTACGAGCAGTACTTC; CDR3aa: CASSQDGNPNSYEQYF
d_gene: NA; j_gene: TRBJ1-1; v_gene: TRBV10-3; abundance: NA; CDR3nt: TGTGCCATCAATAGGGATCTGAACACTGAAGCTTTCTTT; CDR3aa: CAINRDLNTEAFF
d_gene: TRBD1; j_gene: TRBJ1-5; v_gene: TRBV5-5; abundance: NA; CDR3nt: TGTGCCAGCAGCTGGGGGGACAGGGAAGGGGAGCCCCAGCATTTT; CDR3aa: CASSWGDREGEPQHF
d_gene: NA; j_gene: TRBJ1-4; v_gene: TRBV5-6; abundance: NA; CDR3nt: TGTGCCAGCAGCACCGCCCCAGCGCTTAATGAAAAACTGTTTTTT; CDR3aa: CASSTAPALNEKLFF
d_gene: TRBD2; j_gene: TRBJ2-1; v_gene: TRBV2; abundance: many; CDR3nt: TGTGCCAGCAGTGGGGGGGGGAGACCCCACAATGAGCAGTTCTTC; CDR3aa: CASSGGGRPHNEQFF
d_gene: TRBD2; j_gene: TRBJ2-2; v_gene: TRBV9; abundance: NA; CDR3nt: TGTGCCAGCAGCCTAAGGGGGGGACTAGCGGGAGCAAACACCGGGGAGCTGTTTTTT; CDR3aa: CASSLRGGLAGANTGELFF
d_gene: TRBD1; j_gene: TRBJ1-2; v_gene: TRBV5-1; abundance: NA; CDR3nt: TGCGCCAGCAGCCCCGGGGACAGTAACTATGGCTACACCTTC; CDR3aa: CASSPGDSNYGYTF
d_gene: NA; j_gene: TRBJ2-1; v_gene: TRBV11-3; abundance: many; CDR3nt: TGTGCCAGCAGCCACGCCAGGTGGGCAGGGCAGTTCTTC; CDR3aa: CASSHARWAGQFF
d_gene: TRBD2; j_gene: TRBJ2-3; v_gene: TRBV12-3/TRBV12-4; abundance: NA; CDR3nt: TGTGCCAGCAGTTTTACGAGCGGGAGGGGAACAGATACGCAGTATTTT; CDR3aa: CASSFTSGRGTDTQYF
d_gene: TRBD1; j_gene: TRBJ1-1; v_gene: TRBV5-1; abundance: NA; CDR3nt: TGCGCCAGCAGCTTGAAATGGGACAGGGAAATGACTGAAGCTTTCTTT; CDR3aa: CASSLKWDREMTEAFF
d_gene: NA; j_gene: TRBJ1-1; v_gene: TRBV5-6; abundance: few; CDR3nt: TGTGCCAGCAGCCCCGGAGGGTTCCCTAGCGAAGCTTTCTTT; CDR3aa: CASSPGGFPSEAFF